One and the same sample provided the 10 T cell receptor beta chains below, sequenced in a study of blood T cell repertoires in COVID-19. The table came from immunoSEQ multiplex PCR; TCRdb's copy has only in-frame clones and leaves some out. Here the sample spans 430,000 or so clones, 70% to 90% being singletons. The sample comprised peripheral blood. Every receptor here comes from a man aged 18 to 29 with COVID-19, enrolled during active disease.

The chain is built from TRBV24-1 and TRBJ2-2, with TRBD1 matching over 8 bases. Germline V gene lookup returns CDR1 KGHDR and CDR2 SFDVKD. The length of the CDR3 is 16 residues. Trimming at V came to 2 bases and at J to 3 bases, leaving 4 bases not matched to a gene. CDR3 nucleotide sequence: TGTGCCACCAGTGATTCGGAGACAGGGGACACCGGGGAGCTGTTTTTT. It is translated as CATSDSETGDTGELFF.

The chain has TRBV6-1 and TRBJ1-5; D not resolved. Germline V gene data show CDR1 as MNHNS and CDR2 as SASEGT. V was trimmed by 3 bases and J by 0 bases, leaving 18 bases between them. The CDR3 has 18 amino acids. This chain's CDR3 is CASSDHLTERVSNQPQHF. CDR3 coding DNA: TGTGCCAGCAGTGACCACCTTACCGAGAGGGTTAGCAATCAGCCCCAGCATTTT.

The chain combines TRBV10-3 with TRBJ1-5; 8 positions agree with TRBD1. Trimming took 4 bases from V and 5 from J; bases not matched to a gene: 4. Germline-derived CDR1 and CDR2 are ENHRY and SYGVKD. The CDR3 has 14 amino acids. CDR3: CAISGSDRDQPQHF. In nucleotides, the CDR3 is TGTGCCATCAGTGGGTCGGACAGGGATCAGCCCCAGCATTTT.

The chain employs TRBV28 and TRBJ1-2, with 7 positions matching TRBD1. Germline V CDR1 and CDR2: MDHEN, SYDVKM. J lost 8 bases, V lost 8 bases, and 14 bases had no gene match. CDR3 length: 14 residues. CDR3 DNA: TGTGCCAGCGGGGCAGGGGGAGTTGGGGACGGCTACACCTTC. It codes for CASGAGGVGDGYTF.

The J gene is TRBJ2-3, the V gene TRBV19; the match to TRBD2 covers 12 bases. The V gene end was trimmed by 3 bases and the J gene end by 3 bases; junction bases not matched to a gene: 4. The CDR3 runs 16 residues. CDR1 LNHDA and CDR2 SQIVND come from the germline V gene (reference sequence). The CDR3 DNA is TGTGCCAGTAGTATCTCTAGCGGGGGGGCAACAGATACGCAGTATTTT. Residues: CASSISSGGATDTQYF.

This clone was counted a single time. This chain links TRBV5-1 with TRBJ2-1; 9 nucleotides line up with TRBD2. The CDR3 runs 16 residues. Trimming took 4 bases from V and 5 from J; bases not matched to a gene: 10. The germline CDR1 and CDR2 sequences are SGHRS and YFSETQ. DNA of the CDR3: TGCGCCAGCAGCCGATTGAGCGGGGGGCCTAACAATGAGCAGTTCTTC. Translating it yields CASSRLSGGPNNEQFF.

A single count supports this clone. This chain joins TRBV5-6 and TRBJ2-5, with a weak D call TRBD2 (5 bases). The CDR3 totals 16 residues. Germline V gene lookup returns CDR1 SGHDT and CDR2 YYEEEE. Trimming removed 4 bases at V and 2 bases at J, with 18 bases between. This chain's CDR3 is CASSHPGQRLQETQYF. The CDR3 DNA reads TGTGCCAGCAGCCATCCTGGGCAGAGACTACAAGAGACCCAGTACTTC.

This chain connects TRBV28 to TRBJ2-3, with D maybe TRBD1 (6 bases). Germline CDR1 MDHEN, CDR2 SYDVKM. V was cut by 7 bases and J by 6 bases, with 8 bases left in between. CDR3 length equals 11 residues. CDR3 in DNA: TGTGCCAGCACCACAGGGGATACGCAGTATTTT. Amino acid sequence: CASTTGDTQYF.

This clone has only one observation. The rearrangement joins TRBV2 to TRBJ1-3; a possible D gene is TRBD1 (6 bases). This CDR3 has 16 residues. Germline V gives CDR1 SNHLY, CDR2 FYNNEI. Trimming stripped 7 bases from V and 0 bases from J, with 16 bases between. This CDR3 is CASTWDTLSSGNTIYF. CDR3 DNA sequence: TGTGCCAGCACGTGGGACACCCTGAGCTCTGGAAACACCATATATTTT.

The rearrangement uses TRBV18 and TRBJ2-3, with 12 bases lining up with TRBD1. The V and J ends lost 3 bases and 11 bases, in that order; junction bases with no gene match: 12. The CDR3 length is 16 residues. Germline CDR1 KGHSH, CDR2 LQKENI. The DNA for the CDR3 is TGTGCCAGCTCACCTCCACCGGGACAGGGGGCGCGGGAGCAGTATTTT. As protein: CASSPPPGQGAREQYF.